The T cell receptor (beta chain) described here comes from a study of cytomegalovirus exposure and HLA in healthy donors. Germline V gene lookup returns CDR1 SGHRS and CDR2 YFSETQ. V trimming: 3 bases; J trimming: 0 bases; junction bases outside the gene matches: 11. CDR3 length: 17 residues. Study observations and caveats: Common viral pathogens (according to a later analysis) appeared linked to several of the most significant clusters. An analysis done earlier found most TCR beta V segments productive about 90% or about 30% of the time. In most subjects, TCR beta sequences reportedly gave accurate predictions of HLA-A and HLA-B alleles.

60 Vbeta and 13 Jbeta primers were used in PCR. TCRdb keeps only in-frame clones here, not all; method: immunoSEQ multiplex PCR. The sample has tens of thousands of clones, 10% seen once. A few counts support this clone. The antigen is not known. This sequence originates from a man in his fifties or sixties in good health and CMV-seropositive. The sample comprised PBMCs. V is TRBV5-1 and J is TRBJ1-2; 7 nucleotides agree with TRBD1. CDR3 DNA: TGCGCCAGCAGCTCTAACGGACAGGCGACCCCTAACTATGGCTACACCTTC. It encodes CASSSNGQATPNYGYTF.